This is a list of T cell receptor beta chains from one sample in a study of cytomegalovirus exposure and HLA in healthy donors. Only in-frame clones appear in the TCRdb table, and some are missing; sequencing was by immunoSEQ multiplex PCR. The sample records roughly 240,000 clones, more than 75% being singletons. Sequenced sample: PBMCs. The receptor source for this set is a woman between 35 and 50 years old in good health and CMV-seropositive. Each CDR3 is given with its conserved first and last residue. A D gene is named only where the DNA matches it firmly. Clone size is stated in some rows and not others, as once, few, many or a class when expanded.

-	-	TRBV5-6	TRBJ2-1	TGTGCCAGCAGAGCCCGGGTCGAGAGCTCCTACAATGAGCAGTTCTTC	CASRARVESSYNEQFF
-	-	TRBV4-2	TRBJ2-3	TGTGCCAGCAGCCCAGCGGTACGGGCCTCCCTAGATACGCAGTATTTT	CASSPAVRASLDTQYF
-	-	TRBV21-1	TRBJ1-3	TGTGCCAGCAGCAAAGCTACAGGTGCTGGAAACACCATATATTTT	CASSKATGAGNTIYF
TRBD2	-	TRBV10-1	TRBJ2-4	TGCGCCAGCAGTGAAAGAAGACTAGCCAACATTCAGTACTTC	CASSERRLANIQYF
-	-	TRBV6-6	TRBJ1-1	TGTGCCAGCAGTCCTTCGCGGGGGCGGGGTGAAGCTTTCTTT	CASSPSRGRGEAFF
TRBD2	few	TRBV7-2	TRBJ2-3	TGTGCCAGCAGCTTACAAGCGGGAGAGGCTCATACGCAGTATTTT	CASSLQAGEAHTQYF
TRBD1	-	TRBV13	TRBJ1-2	TGTGCCAGCAGCTTAGACAGGGGGCGGCGAGGCTACACCTTC	CASSLDRGRRGYTF
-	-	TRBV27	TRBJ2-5	TGTGCCAGCAGTGCAGGCAGGGAAGAGACCCAGTACTTC	CASSAGREETQYF
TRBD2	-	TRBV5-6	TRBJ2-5	TGTGCCAGCAGCTTGGGACTAGCGGGGGGACAAGAGACCCAGTACTTC	CASSLGLAGGQETQYF
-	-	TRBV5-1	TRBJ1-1	TGCGCCAGCAGCCCTGAAATCCGGGGGGACACTGAAGCTTTCTTT	CASSPEIRGDTEAFF
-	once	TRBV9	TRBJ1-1	TGTGCCAGCAGCCCCCACATTTCGAACACTGAAGCTTTCTTT	CASSPHISNTEAFF
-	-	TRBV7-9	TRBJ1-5	TGTTCCAGCAGCCTCCCCAATCAGCCCCAGCATTTT	CSSSLPNQPQHF
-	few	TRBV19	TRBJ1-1	TGTGCCAGTAGTACACAGGGAGTGAACACTGAAGCTTTCTTT	CASSTQGVNTEAFF
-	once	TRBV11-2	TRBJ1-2	TGTGCCAGCAGCTTAATGATCGGGGGTGTTGGCTATGGCTACACCTTC	CASSLMIGGVGYGYTF
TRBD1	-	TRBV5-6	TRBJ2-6	TGTGCCAGCAGCTTCGGACAGGCTTACTCTGGGGCCAACGTCCTGACTTTC	CASSFGQAYSGANVLTF
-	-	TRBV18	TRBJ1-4	TGTGCCAGCTCACCGATGGCGCCGGGGGGGGATGAAAAACTGTTTTTT	CASSPMAPGGDEKLFF
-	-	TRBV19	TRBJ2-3	TGTGCCAGTAGTACAACCCGCGGAGGGTCTCCCACAGATACGCAGTATTTT	CASSTTRGGSPTDTQYF
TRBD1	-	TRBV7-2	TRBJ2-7	TGTGCCAGCAGCCCCGGGACAGGAGATCCGGGCTCCTACGAGCAGTACTTC	CASSPGTGDPGSYEQYF
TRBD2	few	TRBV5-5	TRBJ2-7	TGTGCCAGCAGCTACACCCTAGCGGAGGAGCAGTACTTC	CASSYTLAEEQYF
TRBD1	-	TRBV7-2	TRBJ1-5	TGTGCCAGCAGCCTGGGACAGGGAACCCAGCCCCAGCATTTT	CASSLGQGTQPQHF
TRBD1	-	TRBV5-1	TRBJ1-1	TGCGCCAGCAGCCAGGACAGGGGGCGCGATGAAGCTTTCTTT	CASSQDRGRDEAFF
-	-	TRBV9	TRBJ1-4	TGTGCCAGCAGCGTAGTTGAGGGAGGTTTGGAGAAACTGTTTTTT	CASSVVEGGLEKLFF
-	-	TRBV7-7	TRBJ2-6	TGTGCCAGCGGTCCGGGGAACTCTGGGGCCAACGTCCTGACTTTC	CASGPGNSGANVLTF
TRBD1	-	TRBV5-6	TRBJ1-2	TGTGCCAGCAGCTTGTTTGCAGGGGGAAATGGCTACACCTTC	CASSLFAGGNGYTF
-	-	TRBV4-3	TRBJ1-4	TGCGCCAGCAGCCAAGATTTGTCGTTAGGTGGCAGGGAAGATGAAAAACTGTTTTTT	CASSQDLSLGGREDEKLFF
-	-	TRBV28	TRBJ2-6	TGTGCCAGCAGTCGCCATTACAGGGTCCCTGGGGCCAACGTCCTGACTTTC	CASSRHYRVPGANVLTF
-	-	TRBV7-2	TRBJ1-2	TGTGCCAGCAGCTTCGGGGAACTTAACTATGGCTACACCTTC	CASSFGELNYGYTF
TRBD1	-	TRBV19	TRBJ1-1	TGTGCCAGTAGTATAGAGGACAGGGGGCCCACTGAAGCTTTCTTT	CASSIEDRGPTEAFF
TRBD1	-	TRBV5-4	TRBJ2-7	TGTGCCAGCAGCCCCCGGGACAGGGTAATCTACGAGCAGTACTTC	CASSPRDRVIYEQYF
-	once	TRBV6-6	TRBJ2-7	TGTGCCACCTCGTTACAGGGCTCCTACGAGCAGTACTTC	CATSLQGSYEQYF
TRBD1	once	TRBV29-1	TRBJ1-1	TGCAGCGTTGGATCCCGACAGGGTGAAGCTTTCTTT	CSVGSRQGEAFF
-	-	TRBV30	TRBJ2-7	TGTGCCTGGAGTGGAGGGCCGTACGAGCAGGACTTC	CAWSGGPYEQDF
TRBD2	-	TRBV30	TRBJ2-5	TGTGCCTGGAGTGGGGCGGGGGGAGTCTTAGAGACCCAGTACTTC	CAWSGAGGVLETQYF
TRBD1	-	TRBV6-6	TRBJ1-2	TGTGCCAGCAGCCCAGACAGGGGAGCATATGGCTACACCTTC	CASSPDRGAYGYTF
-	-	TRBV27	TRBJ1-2	TGTGCCAGCAGTTTTAGTTCAGGGGCGAGCTATGGCTACACCTTC	CASSFSSGASYGYTF
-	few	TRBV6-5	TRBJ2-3	TGTGCCAGCGGGGAGGCAAGAAGCACAGATACGCAGTATTTT	CASGEARSTDTQYF
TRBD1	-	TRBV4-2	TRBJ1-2	TGTGCCAGCAGCCCCACACCGGGACAGGGTGCCTATGGCTACACCTTC	CASSPTPGQGAYGYTF
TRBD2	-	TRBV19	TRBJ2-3	TGTGCCAGTAAGCAAGCGGGAGAGTTTGCAGATACGCAGTATTTT	CASKQAGEFADTQYF
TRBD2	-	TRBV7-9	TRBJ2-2	TGTGCCAGCATCCTAGCGGGGGGGCCTTCCGGGGAGCTGTTTTTT	CASILAGGPSGELFF